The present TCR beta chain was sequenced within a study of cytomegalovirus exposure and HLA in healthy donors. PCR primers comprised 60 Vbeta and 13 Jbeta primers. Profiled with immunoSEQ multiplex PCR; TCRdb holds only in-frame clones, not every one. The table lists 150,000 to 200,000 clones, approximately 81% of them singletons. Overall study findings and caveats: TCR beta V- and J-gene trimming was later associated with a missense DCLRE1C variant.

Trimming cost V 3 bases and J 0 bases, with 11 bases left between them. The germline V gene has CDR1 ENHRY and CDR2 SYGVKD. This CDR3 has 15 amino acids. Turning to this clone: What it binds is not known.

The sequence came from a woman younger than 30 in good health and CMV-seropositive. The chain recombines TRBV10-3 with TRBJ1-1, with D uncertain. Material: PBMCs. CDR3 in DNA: TGTGCCATCAGTGACCCCAGTCTCTTGAACACTGAAGCTTTCTTT. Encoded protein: CAISDPSLLNTEAFF.